This T cell receptor beta chain originates from a study of Tregs in tolerant kidney transplant recipients. The nonmyeloablative bone marrow transplants came from related graft donors, with transient mixed chimerism. Unstimulated regulatory T cells (CD4+CD25+CD127-), CD4+CD25- non-regulatory cells, CD4 and CD8 cells were FACS-sorted from thawed PBMCs. There are 16 residues in the CDR3. Losses at the gene ends were 5 bases for V and 2 bases for J; bases not matched to a gene: 11. CDR1 and CDR2 from the germline V gene are SGHRS and YFSETQ. As to this clone: Its antigen is unknown.

This table comes from immunoSEQ multiplex PCR, and its TCRdb copy is limited to in-frame clones, with some not included. The repertoire holds about 64,000 clones, with 80% to 90% as singletons. Study results and caveats: Biological reproducibility was not directly addressed in this study.

This receptor was identified in a human patient who received a combined kidney and bone marrow transplant. Some T cells may possibly be graft donor cells. The rearrangement joins TRBV5-1 to TRBJ2-7; 9 bases fit TRBD1. This specimen consisted of CD4+ T cells from blood (PBMCs), obtained 6 months after the transplant. The CDR3: CASSSAGDRETYEQYF. In DNA form, the CDR3 reads TGCGCCAGCAGTTCGGCTGGGGACAGGGAGACCTACGAGCAGTACTTC. The full variable domain, with the rest looked up from reference TRBV5-1 and TRBJ2-7, is KAGVTQTPRYLIKTRGQQVTLSCSPISGHRSVSWYQQTPGQGLQFLFEYFSETQRNKGNFPGRFSGRQFSNSRSEMNVSTLELGDSALYLCASSSAGDRETYEQYFGPGTRLTVT.